The present T cell receptor (beta chain) was sequenced within a study of regulatory dendritic cells for organ transplantation. Whole-study results and caveats: Memory T cells were less diverse than naive, with memory CD8+ most oligoclonal.

Sequenced by immunoSEQ multiplex PCR; TCRdb stores in-frame clones only, minus some. The sample contains more than 10,000 clones, nearly 90% of which appear only once. Trimming left V 3 bases short and J 0 bases short, with 11 bases between. The germline V gene has CDR1 LNHNV and CDR2 YYDKDF (reference sequence). The CDR3 runs to 16 residues. Sorted T cells were CFSE-labeled and cultured 4 to 5 days with allogeneic regulatory or mature dendritic cells at 1:10. Worth noting for this clone: Antigen specificity is unknown.

The sequence was collected from a human donor in good health. The sequencing sample was made of naive CD8+ T cells from blood cultured with regulatory dendritic cells. Subset: CD45RA+ naive T cells. The genes are TRBV15 and TRBJ1-4, with D hard to call. The CDR3 sequence: CATSRDGEATNEKLFF. CDR3 nucleotide sequence: TGTGCCACCAGCAGGGACGGAGAAGCAACTAATGAAAAACTGTTTTTT.